The 27 T cell receptor beta chains listed next were all sequenced from one sample in a study of T cells after posttransplantation cyclophosphamide. The assay was immunoSEQ multiplex PCR, and TCRdb's table has in-frame clones only and misses some. The sample yields under 20,000 clones, roughly 72% seen once. Treatment was busulfan-fludarabine conditioning, a marrow graft, and cyclophosphamide on days +3 and +4. The sample was PBMCs, taken after an allogeneic stem cell transplant with post-transplant cyclophosphamide. These receptors came from a young adult male patient who received an allogeneic stem cell transplant from a related donor, was CMV-positive, and had acute GVHD only. Some T cells may originate from the graft donor.

This chain connects TRBV7-2 to TRBJ1-2; the D gene is possibly TRBD1 (6 bases). Trimming shortened V by 5 bases and J by 2 bases, and 12 bases separated the two germline ends. Germline-derived CDR1 and CDR2 are SGHTA and FQGNSA. The CDR3 runs 14 residues. This CDR3 reads CASSKGGTNYGYTF. CDR3 in DNA: TGTGCCAGCAGCAAGGGGGGGACGAACTATGGCTACACCTTC.

The chain links TRBV5-6 to TRBJ1-1; D may be TRBD1 (5 bases). Trimming shortened V by 2 bases and J by 1 base, and 15 bases separated the two germline ends. CDR3 length equals 16 residues. Germline-derived CDR1 and CDR2 are SGHDT and YYEEEE. This CDR3 is CASSFTPARGNTEAFF. The CDR3 DNA sequence: TGTGCCAGCAGCTTCACCCCCGCAAGGGGGAACACTGAAGCTTTCTTT.

This chain uses TRBV10-2 with TRBJ2-7, with D possibly being TRBD2 (5 bases). Germline V gene data show CDR1 as WSHSY and CDR2 as SAAADI. The CDR3 spans 14 residues. Deletions cut 2 bases from V and 4 bases from J, with 12 bases between. The CDR3 region is CASSEGRGRYEQYF. The CDR3 region has the DNA TGCGCCAGCAGTGAGGGACGGGGAAGGTACGAGCAGTACTTC.

The rearrangement links TRBV13 to TRBJ1-2; 7 bases align to TRBD1. The CDR3 is 14 amino acids. Trimming took 0 bases from V and 4 from J; bases not matched to a gene: 2. Germline V CDR1 and CDR2: PRHDT, FYEKMQ (reference sequence). The CDR3 DNA sequence: TGTGCCAGCAGCTTAGGGACAGGGAGCTATGGCTACACCTTC. Amino acid sequence: CASSLGTGSYGYTF.

V gene TRBV19 combines with J gene TRBJ1-1, with D possibly being TRBD1 (5 bases). Germline CDR1 LNHDA, CDR2 SQIVND (reference sequence). Trimming removed 3 bases from V and 8 bases from J, with 13 bases in between. The CDR3 is 13 amino acids. This CDR3 is CASSIILAGEAFF. In DNA form, the CDR3 reads TGTGCCAGTAGTATTATTCTGGCAGGGGAAGCTTTCTTT.

The CDR3 protein is CSGQGPIGYTF. As DNA, the CDR3 is TGCAGTGGACAGGGTCCGATAGGCTACACCTTC. This rearrangement joins TRBV20-1 to TRBJ1-2, with TRBD1 matching over 7 bases. Germline lookup yields CDR1 DFQATT and CDR2 SNEGSKA (reference sequence). V shed 7 bases and J 8 bases; nucleotides not matched to a gene: 7. CDR3 length: 11 residues.

The gene calls are TRBV6-1 and TRBJ1-6; weak D call: TRBD1 (6 bases). Germline CDR1 is MNHNS and CDR2 is SASEGT. This CDR3 is built from 17 residues. The germline V and J ends were trimmed by 0 bases and 4 bases, with 13 bases remaining between them. The CDR3 loop reads CASSEAGAGAYNSPLHF. The CDR3 DNA reads TGTGCCAGCAGTGAAGCCGGGGCAGGGGCTTATAATTCACCCCTCCACTTT.

The rearrangement joins TRBV27 to TRBJ2-3; D may be TRBD2 (6 bases). The CDR3 loop spans 15 amino acids. Germline V CDR1 and CDR2: MNHEY, SMNVEV (reference sequence). The V end was cut by 10 bases, the J end by 0 bases, with 17 bases between. Here the CDR3 DNA reads TGTGCCACCTCCACGGAGGGGCGAAGCACAGATACGCAGTATTTT. It specifies CATSTEGRSTDTQYF.

V usage is TRBV6-9 and J usage is TRBJ1-2; 8 positions agree with TRBD1. This CDR3 spans 15 amino acids. The V and J ends lost 2 bases and 7 bases, in that order; junction bases with no gene match: 9. CDR1 and CDR2 from the germline V gene are MNHGY and SVAAGI. The CDR3 DNA follows: TGTGCCAGCAGTTATCCCGCGACAGGGGTCGGTGGCTACACCTTC. Its translation: CASSYPATGVGGYTF.

The rearrangement links TRBV9 to TRBJ1-1, with TRBD1 identical over 7 bases. The CDR3 is made up of 13 amino acids. Germline V lookup: CDR1 SGDLS, CDR2 YYNGEE. Trimming took 0 bases from V and 11 from J; bases not matched to a gene: 7. The CDR3 DNA reads as TGTGCCAGCAGCGTAGAGGCGGCAGGGGGGGCTTTCTTT. As protein: CASSVEAAGGAFF.

The V gene is TRBV5-1, the J gene TRBJ2-1, with 8 bases matching TRBD1. The CDR3 covers 14 residues. Germline CDR1 SGHRS, CDR2 YFSETQ. Trimming took 4 bases from V and 8 from J; bases not matched to a gene: 8. The CDR3 is CASSPWTGFDEQFF. As DNA, the CDR3 is TGCGCCAGCAGCCCCTGGACAGGGTTCGATGAGCAGTTCTTC.

The genes are TRBV7-6 and TRBJ2-7; TRBD1 matches at 7 bases. Unmatched junction bases numbered 5, after V lost 0 bases and J lost 3 bases. Per the germline V gene, CDR1 is SGHVS and CDR2 is FNYEAQ. CDR3 length: 15 residues. The CDR3 DNA is TGTGCCAGCAGCTTAGCGACGGGACAGCACTACGAGCAGTACTTC. Translating gives CASSLATGQHYEQYF.

This sequence joins TRBV19 and TRBJ2-2; weak D call: TRBD2 (5 bases). V dropped 5 bases and J dropped 0 bases, with 19 bases sitting between them. Germline assignment: CDR1 LNHDA and CDR2 SQIVND (reference sequence). The CDR3 loop spans 18 amino acids. The CDR3 bases are TGTGCCAGTAGTGGCCCCGGGGAACAAACTCCGAACACCGGGGAGCTGTTTTTT. It specifies CASSGPGEQTPNTGELFF. The complete variable domain, with remaining parts taken from reference TRBV19 and TRBJ2-2, reads DGGITQSPKYLFRKEGQNVTLSCEQNLNHDAMYWYRQDPGQGLRLIYYSQIVNDFQKGDIAEGYSVSREKKESFPLTVTSAQKNPTAFYLCASSGPGEQTPNTGELFFGEGSRLTVL.

V is TRBV7-2 and J is TRBJ2-3; unclear D gene. V dropped 5 bases and J dropped 7 bases, with 10 bases sitting between them. The CDR3 runs 12 residues. Germline assignment: CDR1 SGHTA and CDR2 FQGNSA. The CDR3 region has the DNA TGTGCCAGCAGCCCGACGGAGTATACGCAGTATTTT. Its protein is CASSPTEYTQYF.

This chain connects TRBV5-1 to TRBJ2-5, with D maybe TRBD2 (6 bases). V was cut by 4 bases and J by 2 bases, with 12 bases left in between. Looked up from germline, CDR1 is SGHRS and CDR2 is YFSETQ. The CDR3 is 14 amino acids. DNA of the CDR3: TGCGCCAGCAGCGGCGGGGCGGTACAAGAGACCCAGTACTTC. Translated: CASSGGAVQETQYF.

The rearrangement links TRBV5-6 to TRBJ1-2, with TRBD1 matching 12 bases. CDR1 is SGHDT and CDR2 is YYEEEE in the germline V gene. Trimming at V came to 5 bases and at J to 4 bases, leaving 12 bases not matched to a gene. There are 17 residues in the CDR3. CDR3 loop: CASSWGQGARSGYGYTF. CDR3 in DNA: TGTGCCAGCAGTTGGGGACAGGGGGCGAGAAGTGGCTATGGCTACACCTTC.

J is TRBJ2-7 and V is TRBV6-1; 7 bases are a match to TRBD1. The V gene end was trimmed by 10 bases and the J gene end by 3 bases; junction bases not matched to a gene: 6. The CDR3 consists of 12 residues. Looked up from germline, CDR1 is MNHNS and CDR2 is SASEGT. CDR3: CAMTTGIYEQYF. The CDR3 bases are TGTGCCATGACGACAGGGATCTACGAGCAGTACTTC.

The chain uses TRBV7-6 and TRBJ1-1, with 10 bases matching TRBD1. Germline CDR1 and CDR2: SGHVS and FNYEAQ. The ends lost 4 bases at V and 3 bases at J; junction bases unmatched: 2. This CDR3 has 14 residues. As DNA, the CDR3 is TGTGCCAGCAGCTCCGGGACAGGGGACACTGAAGCTTTCTTT. It encodes CASSSGTGDTEAFF.

By its share, this clone is large. The rearrangement joins TRBV6-6 to TRBJ2-7; no reliable D call. V lost 5 bases and J 2 bases, leaving 7 bases between the germline ends. CDR3 length: 12 amino acids. The germline V gene has CDR1 MNHNY and CDR2 SVGAGI (reference sequence). Here the CDR3 reads CASSLSPYEQYF. CDR3 DNA sequence: TGTGCCAGCAGTCTTAGCCCCTACGAGCAGTACTTC.

This clone was recorded only once. This same CDR3 is encoded by further DNA sequences in the sample. J is TRBJ1-2 and V is TRBV6-1; TRBD1 matches 8 bases. Germline CDR1 is MNHNS and CDR2 is SASEGT. The CDR3 runs 13 residues. The V segment lost 3 bases and the J segment 8 bases; nucleotides outside the gene matches: 5. The CDR3 is CASSDRDRGGYTF. The CDR3 nucleotides are TGTGCCAGCAGTGACCGCGACAGGGGCGGCTACACCTTC.

V and J are TRBV12-5 and TRBJ1-1, with 10 bases aligning to TRBD1. CDR3 length: 17 amino acids. CDR1 LGHNT and CDR2 FRNRAP come from the germline V gene. The trim removed 6 bases at V and 3 bases at J, leaving 13 bases unmatched. The CDR3 DNA is TGTGCTAGTGGCTCTACGGGACAGGGGACCCTGTACACTGAAGCTTTCTTT. It specifies CASGSTGQGTLYTEAFF.

A few counts support this clone. This chain links TRBV29-1 with TRBJ2-5, with unresolved D. Looked up from germline, CDR1 is SQVTM and CDR2 is ANQGSEA. The CDR3 contains 11 residues. V gave up 3 bases and J gave up 4 bases, with 6 bases separating them. The CDR3 nucleotides read TGCAGCGTTGAGTCAGGAGAGACCCAGTACTTC. Its translation is CSVESGETQYF.

The chain uses TRBV2 and TRBJ2-3; 8 bases map to TRBD2. V shed 7 bases and J 0 bases; nucleotides not matched to a gene: 3. The V gene's germline CDR1 is SNHLY and CDR2 FYNNEI. The CDR3 is 14 residues long. CDR3 sequence reads: CASISGVSTDTQYF. DNA for the CDR3: TGTGCCAGCATTAGCGGGGTTAGCACAGATACGCAGTATTTT.

The CDR3 reads CASSLAIRVGSADTQYF. The CDR3 coding sequence is TGTGCCAGCAGCTTAGCGATCAGGGTGGGGTCAGCGGATACGCAGTATTTT. This chain connects TRBV7-9 to TRBJ2-3, with D perhaps TRBD1 (5 bases). Per germline, CDR1 SEHNR and CDR2 FQNEAQ (reference sequence). V shed 0 bases and J shed 6 bases, with 19 bases lying between them. This CDR3 has 17 amino acids.

This sequence joins TRBV27 and TRBJ1-1; D is uncertain. From germline, CDR1 is MNHEY and CDR2 SMNVEV (reference sequence). The CDR3 is 15 residues long. V lost 6 bases and J lost 4, with 18 bases in between. This chain's CDR3 is CASSSWEGLGTEAFF. The CDR3 DNA is TGTGCCAGCAGCTCATGGGAGGGCCTTGGCACTGAAGCTTTCTTT.

The chain joins TRBV11-2 to TRBJ2-1, with D perhaps TRBD2 (5 bases). The germline V and J ends were trimmed by 1 base and 9 bases, with 10 bases remaining between them. The CDR3 is 13 amino acids. From germline, CDR1 is SGHAT and CDR2 FQNNGV. The CDR3 loop reads CASSLVGEGEQFF. CDR3 in DNA: TGTGCCAGCAGCTTAGTCGGTGAGGGTGAGCAGTTCTTC.

This clone has just one count. The rearrangement links TRBV7-7 to TRBJ2-2; 10 nucleotides line up with TRBD1. Germline V lookup: CDR1 SSHAT, CDR2 FNYEAQ (reference sequence). The CDR3 extends over 17 amino acids. V lost 2 bases to trimming and J lost 4 bases; unmatched junction nucleotides: 7. In DNA form, the CDR3 reads TGTGCCAGCAGCTTAAGACCGGGACAGGGGATCACCGGGGAGCTGTTTTTT. This codes for CASSLRPGQGITGELFF. The whole variable domain, remainder taken from reference TRBV7-7 and TRBJ2-2, is GAGVSQSPRYKVTKRGQDVTLRCDPISSHATLYWYQQALGQGPEFLTYFNYEAQPDKSGLPSDRFSAERPEGSISTLTIQRTEQRDSAMYRCASSLRPGQGITGELFFGEGSRLTVL.